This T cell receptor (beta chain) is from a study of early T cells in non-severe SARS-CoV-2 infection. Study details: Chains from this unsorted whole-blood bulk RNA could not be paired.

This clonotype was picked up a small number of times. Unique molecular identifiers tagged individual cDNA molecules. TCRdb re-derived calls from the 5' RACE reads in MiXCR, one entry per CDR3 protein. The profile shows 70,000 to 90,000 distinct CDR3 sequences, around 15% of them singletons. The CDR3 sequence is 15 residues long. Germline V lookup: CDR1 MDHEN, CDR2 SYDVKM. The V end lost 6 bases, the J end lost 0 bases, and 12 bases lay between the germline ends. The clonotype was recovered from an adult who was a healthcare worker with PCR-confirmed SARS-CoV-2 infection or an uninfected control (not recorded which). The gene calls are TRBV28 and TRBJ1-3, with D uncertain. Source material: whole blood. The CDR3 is CASRININSGNTIYF. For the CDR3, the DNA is TGTGCCAGCAGAATCAACATAAACTCTGGAAACACCATATATTTT.